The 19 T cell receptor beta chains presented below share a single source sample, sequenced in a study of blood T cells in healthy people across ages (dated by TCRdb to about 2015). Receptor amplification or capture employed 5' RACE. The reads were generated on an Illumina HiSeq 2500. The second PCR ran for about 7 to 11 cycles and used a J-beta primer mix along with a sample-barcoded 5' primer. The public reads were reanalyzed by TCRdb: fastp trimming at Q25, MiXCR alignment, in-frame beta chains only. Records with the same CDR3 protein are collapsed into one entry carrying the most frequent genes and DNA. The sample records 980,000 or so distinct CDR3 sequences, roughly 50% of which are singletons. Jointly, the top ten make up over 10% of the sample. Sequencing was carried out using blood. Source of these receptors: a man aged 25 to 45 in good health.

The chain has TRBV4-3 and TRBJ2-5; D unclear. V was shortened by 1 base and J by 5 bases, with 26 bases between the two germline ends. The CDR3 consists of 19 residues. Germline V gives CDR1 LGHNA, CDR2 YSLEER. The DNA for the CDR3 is TGCGCCAGCAGCCAAGCTTATACCCGGACGGCCCCGGTTGGGGAGACCCAGTACTTC. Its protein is CASSQAYTRTAPVGETQYF.

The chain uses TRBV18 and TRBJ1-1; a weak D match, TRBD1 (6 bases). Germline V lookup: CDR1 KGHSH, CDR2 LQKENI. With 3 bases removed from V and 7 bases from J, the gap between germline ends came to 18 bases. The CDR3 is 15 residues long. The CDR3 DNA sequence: TGTGCCAGCTCACCCACCCGAGGAGGGGGTGGTGAAGCTTTCTTT. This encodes CASSPTRGGGGEAFF.

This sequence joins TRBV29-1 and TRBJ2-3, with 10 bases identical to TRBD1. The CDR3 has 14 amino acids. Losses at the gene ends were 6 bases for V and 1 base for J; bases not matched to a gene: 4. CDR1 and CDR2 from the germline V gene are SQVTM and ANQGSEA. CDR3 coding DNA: TGCAGCGTGTTTGGGACAGGGGGCACAGATACGCAGTATTTT. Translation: CSVFGTGGTDTQYF.

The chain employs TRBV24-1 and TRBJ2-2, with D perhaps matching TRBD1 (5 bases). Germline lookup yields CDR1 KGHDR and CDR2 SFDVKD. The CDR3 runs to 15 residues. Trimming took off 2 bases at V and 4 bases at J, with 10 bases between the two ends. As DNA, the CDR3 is TGTGCCACCAGTGATTGGACATCGGGCACCGGGGAGCTGTTTTTT. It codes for CATSDWTSGTGELFF.

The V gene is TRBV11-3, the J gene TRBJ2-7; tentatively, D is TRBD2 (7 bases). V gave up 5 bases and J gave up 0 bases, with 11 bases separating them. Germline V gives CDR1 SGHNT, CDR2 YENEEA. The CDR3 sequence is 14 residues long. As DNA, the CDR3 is TGTGCCAGCAGCGGAGGGGGGGACTCCTACGAGCAGTACTTC. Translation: CASSGGGDSYEQYF.

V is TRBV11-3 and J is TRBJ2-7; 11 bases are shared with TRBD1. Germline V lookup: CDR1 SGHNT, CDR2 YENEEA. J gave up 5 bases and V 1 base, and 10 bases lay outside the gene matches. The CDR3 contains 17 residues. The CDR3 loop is CASSLVSPGQGAHEQYF. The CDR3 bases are TGTGCCAGCAGCTTAGTCTCCCCCGGACAGGGGGCCCACGAGCAGTACTTC. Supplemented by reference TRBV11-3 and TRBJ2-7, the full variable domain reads EAGVVQSPRYKIIEKKQPVAFWCNPISGHNTLYWYLQNLGQGPELLIRYENEEAVDDSQLPKDRFSAERLKGVDSTLKIQPAELGDSAVYLCASSLVSPGQGAHEQYFGPGTRLTVT.

In nucleotides, the CDR3 is TGTGCCAGCAGCCAAGATCTCCGGACTACGAGCACAGATACGCAGTATTTT. Residues: CASSQDLRTTSTDTQYF. This sequence joins TRBV4-2 and TRBJ2-3; TRBD2 is a possible D gene (6 bases). Germline V gene lookup returns CDR1 LGHNA and CDR2 YNFKEQ. Trimming shortened V by 0 bases and J by 0 bases, and 13 bases separated the two germline ends. The CDR3 length is 17 residues.

CDR3 amino acids: CASSLEAPYNEQFF. The CDR3 DNA is TGTGCCAGCAGCTTAGAGGCACCTTACAATGAGCAGTTCTTC. The chain links TRBV7-9 to TRBJ2-1, with unresolved D. V was pared by 1 base and J by 4 bases, with 8 bases between. The CDR3 extends over 14 amino acids. The V gene's germline CDR1 is SEHNR and CDR2 FQNEAQ (reference sequence).

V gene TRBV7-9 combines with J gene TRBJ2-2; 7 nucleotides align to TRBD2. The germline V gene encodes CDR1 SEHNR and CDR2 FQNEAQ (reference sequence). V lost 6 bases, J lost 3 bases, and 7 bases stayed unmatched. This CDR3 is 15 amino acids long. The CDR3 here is CASRRIGRDTGELFF. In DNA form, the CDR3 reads TGTGCCAGCAGACGGATAGGGAGGGACACCGGGGAGCTGTTTTTT.

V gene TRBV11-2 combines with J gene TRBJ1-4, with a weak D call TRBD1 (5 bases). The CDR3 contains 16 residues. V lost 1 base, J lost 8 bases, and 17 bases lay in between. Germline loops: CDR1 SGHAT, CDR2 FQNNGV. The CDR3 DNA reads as TGTGCCAGCAGCTTAGCCGTCACTCGAAAGGGGGAAAAACTGTTTTTT. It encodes CASSLAVTRKGEKLFF.

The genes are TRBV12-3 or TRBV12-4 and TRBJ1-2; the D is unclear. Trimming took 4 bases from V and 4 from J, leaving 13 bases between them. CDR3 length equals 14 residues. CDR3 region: CASSYTTSTYGYTF. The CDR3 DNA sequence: TGTGCCAGCAGTTATACAACTAGCACCTATGGCTACACCTTC.

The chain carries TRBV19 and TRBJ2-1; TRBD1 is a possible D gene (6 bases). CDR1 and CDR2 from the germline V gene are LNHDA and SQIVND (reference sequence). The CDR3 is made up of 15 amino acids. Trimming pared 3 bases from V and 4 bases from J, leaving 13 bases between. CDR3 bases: TGTGCCAGTAGTATTCCCAGGGGACGTTACAATGAGCAGTTCTTC. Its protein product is CASSIPRGRYNEQFF.

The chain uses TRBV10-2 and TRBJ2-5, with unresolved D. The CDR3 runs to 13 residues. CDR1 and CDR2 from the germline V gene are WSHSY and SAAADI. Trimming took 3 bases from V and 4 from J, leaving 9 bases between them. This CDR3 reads CASSEAVGETQYF. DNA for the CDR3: TGCGCCAGCAGTGAAGCCGTAGGAGAGACCCAGTACTTC.

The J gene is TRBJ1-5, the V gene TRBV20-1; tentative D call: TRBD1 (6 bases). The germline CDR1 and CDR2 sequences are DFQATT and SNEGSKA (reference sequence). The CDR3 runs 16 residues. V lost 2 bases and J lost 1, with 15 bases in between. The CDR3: CSARPWGLGSNQPQHF. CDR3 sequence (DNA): TGCAGTGCTAGACCCTGGGGGCTGGGGAGCAATCAGCCCCAGCATTTT.

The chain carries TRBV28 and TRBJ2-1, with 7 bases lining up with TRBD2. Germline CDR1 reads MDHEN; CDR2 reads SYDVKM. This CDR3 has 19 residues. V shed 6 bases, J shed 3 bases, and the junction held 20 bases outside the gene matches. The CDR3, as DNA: TGTGCCAGCAGAACCCCGGCCACTATCGCGGGAGAGTACTACAATGAGCAGTTCTTC. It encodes CASRTPATIAGEYYNEQFF.

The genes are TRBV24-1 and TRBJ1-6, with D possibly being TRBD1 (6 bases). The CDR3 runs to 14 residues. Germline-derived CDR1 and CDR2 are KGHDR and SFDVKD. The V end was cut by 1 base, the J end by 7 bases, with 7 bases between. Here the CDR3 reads CATSDLQGNSPLHF. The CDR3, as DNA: TGTGCCACCAGTGATTTACAGGGAAATTCACCCCTCCACTTT.

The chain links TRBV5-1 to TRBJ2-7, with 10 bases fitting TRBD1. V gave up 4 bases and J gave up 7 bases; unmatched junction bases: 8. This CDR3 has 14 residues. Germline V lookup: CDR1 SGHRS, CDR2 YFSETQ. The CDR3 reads CASSPGQGTHEQYF. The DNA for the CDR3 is TGCGCCAGCAGCCCGGGACAGGGGACTCATGAGCAGTACTTC.

The CDR3 loop reads CASSATRSGLNEQYF. The CDR3 DNA sequence: TGTGCCAGCAGTGCAACCCGTAGCGGCCTCAATGAGCAGTACTTC. This chain uses TRBV7-2 with TRBJ2-7, with D possibly being TRBD2 (6 bases). This CDR3 is built from 15 residues. The V gene's germline CDR1 is SGHTA and CDR2 FQGNSA. The ends were cut back, 6 bases at V and 7 bases at J, with 22 bases in the middle.

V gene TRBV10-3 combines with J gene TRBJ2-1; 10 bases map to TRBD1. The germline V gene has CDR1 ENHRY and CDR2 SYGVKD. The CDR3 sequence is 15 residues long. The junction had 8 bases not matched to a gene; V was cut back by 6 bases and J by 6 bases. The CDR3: CAIRFRDRGGNEQFF. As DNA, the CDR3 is TGTGCCATCAGGTTCCGGGACAGGGGTGGCAATGAGCAGTTCTTC.